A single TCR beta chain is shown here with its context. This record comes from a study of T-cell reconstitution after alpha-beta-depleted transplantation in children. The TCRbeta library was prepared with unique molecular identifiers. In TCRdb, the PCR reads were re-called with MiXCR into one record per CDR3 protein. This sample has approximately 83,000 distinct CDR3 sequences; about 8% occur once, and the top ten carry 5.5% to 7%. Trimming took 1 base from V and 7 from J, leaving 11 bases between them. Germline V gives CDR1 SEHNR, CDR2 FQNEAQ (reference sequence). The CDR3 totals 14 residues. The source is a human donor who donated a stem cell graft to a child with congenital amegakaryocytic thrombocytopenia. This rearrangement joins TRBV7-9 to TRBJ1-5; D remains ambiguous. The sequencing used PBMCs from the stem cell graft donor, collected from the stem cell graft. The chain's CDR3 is CASSLGGFGQPQHF. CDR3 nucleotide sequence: TGTGCCAGCAGCTTAGGTGGTTTTGGGCAGCCCCAGCATTTT.